This TCR beta chain appears in the sequencing data of a study of shared clonotypes between healthy human individuals. Study-wide background: A donor's plate count was three for CD4 naive and three for CD4 memory; CD8 naive had two and CD8 memory one. Study-wide points: Only blood was sampled, and tissue TCR repertoires likely differ from blood ones. Across a handful of donors, naive CD4 shared around 5.4%, naive CD8 more than 3%, memory CD4 more than 2%, memory CD8 0.4%.

It was across several immunoSEQ plates that each subset's genomic DNA was evenly split. Using immunoSEQ multiplex PCR, the repertoire was profiled, and TCRdb retains in-frame clones only, with some absent. This sample has roughly 2.4 million clones, with 90% to 96% found just once. Germline values: CDR1 SGHKS, CDR2 YYEKEE (reference sequence). This CDR3 is built from 15 residues. The V and J ends lost 2 bases and 1 base respectively, with 10 bases between them. To note about this clone: Antigen unknown.

V and J are TRBV5-5 and TRBJ1-5; no reliable D call. The source is a man aged 18 to 35 in good health. Specimen: naive CD4+ T cells sorted from blood. Subset denoted: CD45RA+ positively selected. CDR3 residues: CASSLSRWSNQPQHF. The CDR3 DNA reads as TGTGCCAGCAGCTTAAGTCGATGGAGCAATCAGCCCCAGCATTTT.